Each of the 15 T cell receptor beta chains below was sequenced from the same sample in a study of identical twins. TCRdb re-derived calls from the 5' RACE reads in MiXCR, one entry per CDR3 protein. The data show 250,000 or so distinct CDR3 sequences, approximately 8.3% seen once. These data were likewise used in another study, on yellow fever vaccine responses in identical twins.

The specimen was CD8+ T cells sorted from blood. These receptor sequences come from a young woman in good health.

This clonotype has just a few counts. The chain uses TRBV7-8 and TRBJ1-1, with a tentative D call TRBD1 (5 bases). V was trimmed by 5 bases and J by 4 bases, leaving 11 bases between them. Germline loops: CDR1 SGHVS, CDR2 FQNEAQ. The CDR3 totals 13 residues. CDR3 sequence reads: CASSSGGSTEAFF. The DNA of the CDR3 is TGTGCCAGCAGCAGTGGGGGGAGCACTGAAGCTTTCTTT.

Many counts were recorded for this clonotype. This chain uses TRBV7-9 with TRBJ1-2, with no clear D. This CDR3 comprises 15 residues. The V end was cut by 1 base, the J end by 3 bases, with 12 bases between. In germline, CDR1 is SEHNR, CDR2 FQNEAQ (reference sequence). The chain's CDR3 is CASSLEGYGDYGYTF. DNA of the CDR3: TGTGCCAGCAGCTTAGAAGGATATGGGGACTATGGCTACACCTTC.

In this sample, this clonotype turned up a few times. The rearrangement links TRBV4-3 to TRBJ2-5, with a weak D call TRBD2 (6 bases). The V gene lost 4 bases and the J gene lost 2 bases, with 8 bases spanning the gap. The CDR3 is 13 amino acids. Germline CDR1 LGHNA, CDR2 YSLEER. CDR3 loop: CASSPGLQETQYF. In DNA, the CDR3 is TGCGCCAGCAGCCCGGGACTTCAAGAGACCCAGTACTTC.

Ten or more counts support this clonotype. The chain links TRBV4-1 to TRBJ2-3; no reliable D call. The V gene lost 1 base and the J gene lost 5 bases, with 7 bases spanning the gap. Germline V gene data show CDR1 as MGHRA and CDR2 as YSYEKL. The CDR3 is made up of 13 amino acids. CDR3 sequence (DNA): TGCGCCAGCAGCCAAGTACATGGAGATACGCAGTATTTT. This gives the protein CASSQVHGDTQYF.

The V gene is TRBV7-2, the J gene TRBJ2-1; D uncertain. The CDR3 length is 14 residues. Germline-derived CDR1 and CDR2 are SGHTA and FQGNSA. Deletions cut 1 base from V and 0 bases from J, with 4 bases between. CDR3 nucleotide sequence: TGTGCCAGCAGCTTAGTCGTCTCCTACAATGAGCAGTTCTTC. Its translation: CASSLVVSYNEQFF.

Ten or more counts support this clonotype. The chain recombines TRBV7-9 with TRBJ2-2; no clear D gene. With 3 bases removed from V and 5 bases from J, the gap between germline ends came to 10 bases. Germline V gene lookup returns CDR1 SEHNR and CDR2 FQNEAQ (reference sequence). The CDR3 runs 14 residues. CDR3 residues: CASSFNSGTGELFF. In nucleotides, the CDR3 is TGTGCCAGCAGCTTTAACTCCGGAACCGGGGAGCTGTTTTTT.

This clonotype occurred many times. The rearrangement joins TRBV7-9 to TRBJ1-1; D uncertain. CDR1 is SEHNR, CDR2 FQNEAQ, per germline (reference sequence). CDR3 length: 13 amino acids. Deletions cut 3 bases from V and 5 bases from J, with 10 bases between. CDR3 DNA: TGTGCCAGCAGCTTCTTTCCTGCGACTGAAGCTTTCTTT. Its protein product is CASSFFPATEAFF.

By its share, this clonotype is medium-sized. The CDR3 here is CASSETPYPGLEREQFF. The CDR3 DNA reads as TGTGCCAGCAGCGAAACCCCATACCCGGGACTAGAGAGGGAGCAGTTCTTC. The V and J genes are TRBV5-5 and TRBJ2-1; 8 bases line up with TRBD2. CDR3 length equals 17 residues. V shed 4 bases and J 10 bases; nucleotides not matched to a gene: 19. Germline V gene data show CDR1 as SGHKS and CDR2 as YYEKEE (reference sequence).

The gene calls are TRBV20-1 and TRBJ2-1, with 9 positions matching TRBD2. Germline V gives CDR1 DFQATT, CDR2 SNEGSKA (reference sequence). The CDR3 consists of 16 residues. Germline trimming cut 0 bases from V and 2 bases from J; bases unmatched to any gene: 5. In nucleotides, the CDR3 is TGCAGTGCTAGAGATCTTGCTAGCGGGACCTACAATGAGCAGTTCTTC. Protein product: CSARDLASGTYNEQFF.

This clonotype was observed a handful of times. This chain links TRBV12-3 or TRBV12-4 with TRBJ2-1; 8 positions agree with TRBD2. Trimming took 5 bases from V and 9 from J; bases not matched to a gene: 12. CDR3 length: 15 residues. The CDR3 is CASSPPGGRRTEQFF. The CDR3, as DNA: TGTGCCAGCAGTCCTCCGGGGGGGCGGAGGACTGAGCAGTTCTTC.

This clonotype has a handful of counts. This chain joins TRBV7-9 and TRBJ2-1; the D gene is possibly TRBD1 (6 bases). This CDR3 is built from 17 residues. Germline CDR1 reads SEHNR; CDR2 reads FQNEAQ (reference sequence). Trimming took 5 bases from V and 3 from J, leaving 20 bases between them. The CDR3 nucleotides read TGTGCCAGCAGCCATCTGGGTCGGGACACCCTCTACAATGAGCAGTTCTTC. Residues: CASSHLGRDTLYNEQFF.

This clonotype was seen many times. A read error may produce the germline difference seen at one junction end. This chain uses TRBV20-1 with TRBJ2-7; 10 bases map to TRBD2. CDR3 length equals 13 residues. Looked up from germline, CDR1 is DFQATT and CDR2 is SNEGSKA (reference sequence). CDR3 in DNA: TGCAGCGCTAGGACTAGCGGAGGCTACGAGCAGTACTTC. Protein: CSARTSGGYEQYF.

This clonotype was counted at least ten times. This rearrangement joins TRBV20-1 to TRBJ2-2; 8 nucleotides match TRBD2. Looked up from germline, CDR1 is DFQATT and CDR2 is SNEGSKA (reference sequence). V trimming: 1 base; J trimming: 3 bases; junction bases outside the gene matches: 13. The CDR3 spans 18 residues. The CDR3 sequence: CSARGNSGARPDTGELFF. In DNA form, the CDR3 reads TGCAGTGCTAGAGGAAATAGCGGGGCCCGGCCCGACACCGGGGAGCTGTTTTTT.

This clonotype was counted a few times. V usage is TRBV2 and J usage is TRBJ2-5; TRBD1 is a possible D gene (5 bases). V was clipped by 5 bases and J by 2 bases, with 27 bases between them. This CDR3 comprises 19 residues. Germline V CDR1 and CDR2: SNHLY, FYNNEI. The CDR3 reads CASSLGFAQGALKQETQYF. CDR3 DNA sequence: TGTGCCAGCAGTTTGGGTTTTGCACAAGGGGCCCTAAAACAAGAGACCCAGTACTTC.

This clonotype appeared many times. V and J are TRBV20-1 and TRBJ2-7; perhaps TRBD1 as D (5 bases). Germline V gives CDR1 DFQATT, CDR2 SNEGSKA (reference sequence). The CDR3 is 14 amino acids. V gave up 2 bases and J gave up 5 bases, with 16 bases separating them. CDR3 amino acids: CSARPGINVNEQYF. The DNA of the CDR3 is TGCAGTGCTAGACCAGGGATTAACGTGAACGAGCAGTACTTC.